The clone carrying this T cell receptor beta chain was detected a few times. The CDR3 runs to 14 residues. V dropped 6 bases and J dropped 7; count of bases not matched to a gene: 8. Looked up from germline, CDR1 is MNHNS and CDR2 is SASEGT. These data come from a study of quantifying T cell responses using KT2 cells. In the study overall: Reverse transcription used primers in the TCR alpha and beta constant regions.

Unfractionated PBMC were spiked with known numbers of KT2 clone cells. Each cDNA got a UMI-containing oligo ligated at its 3' end. First-round PCR used 4 cycles and beta primers RC1.1 and RC1.2 covering TRBC1 and TRBC2. Using its own MiXCR run on the UMI-ligation and nested PCR reads, TCRdb lists one record per CDR3 protein. This table holds some 33,000 distinct CDR3 sequences, about a tenth found once. The V and J genes are TRBV6-1 and TRBJ2-1; 8 bases are shared with TRBD1. Sequencing was done on a sample of PBMCs spiked with cells of the T cell clone KT2. The TCR originated in a human donor. The chain's CDR3 is CASRALRTGNEQFF. CDR3 sequence (DNA): TGTGCCAGCAGGGCCCTCCGGACAGGGAATGAGCAGTTCTTC.